These T cell receptor beta chains were read from a single sample in a study of cytomegalovirus exposure and HLA in healthy donors. Clones were read by immunoSEQ multiplex PCR, and TCRdb kept only the in-frame ones, dropping some. The sample contains about 210,000 clones, approximately 82% of which appear only once. The sequenced sample was PBMCs. The receptor source for this set is a woman aged 45-60 years in good health and CMV-seropositive. Both conserved end residues are part of each CDR3. The order of the fields is V gene, clone size, J gene, D gene, CDR3 protein, CDR3 DNA. A D gene is named only where the DNA matches it firmly. The size field is filled for only some rows; it gives once, few, many or a size class.

TRBV23-1,.,TRBJ2-7,TRBD1,CASSHAGQDPRNEQYF,TGCGCCAGCAGTCATGCCGGACAGGACCCTCGGAACGAGCAGTACTTC
TRBV4-1,.,TRBJ2-7,.,CASSQEHSPYEQYF,TGCGCCAGCAGCCAAGAGCACAGTCCCTACGAGCAGTACTTC
TRBV4-1,.,TRBJ2-7,TRBD2,CASSHSGGPYGQYF,TGCGCCAGCAGCCACTCGGGGGGGCCCTACGGGCAGTACTTC
TRBV6-1,once,TRBJ2-1,TRBD2,CASSVGRGGHEQFF,TGTGCCAGCAGTGTAGGGCGGGGGGGCCATGAGCAGTTCTTC
TRBV7-3,.,TRBJ2-5,.,CASSLGSGAETQYF,TGTGCCAGCAGCTTGGGGTCGGGAGCAGAGACCCAGTACTTC
TRBV6-1,.,TRBJ2-7,.,CASIKQGLATYEQYF,TGTGCCAGCATCAAACAGGGCCTGGCCACCTACGAGCAGTACTTC
TRBV9,.,TRBJ1-4,.,CASSVGAETTNEKLFF,TGTGCCAGCAGCGTAGGAGCCGAGACAACTAATGAAAAACTGTTTTTT
TRBV9,.,TRBJ1-3,.,CASSLQLASGNTIYF,TGTGCCAGCAGCCTACAGTTGGCCTCTGGAAACACCATATATTTT
TRBV4-3,.,TRBJ2-5,.,CASSQEPTGIGGTQYF,TGCGCCAGCAGCCAAGAGCCCACCGGCATCGGAGGGACCCAGTACTTC
TRBV15,.,TRBJ2-7,TRBD1,CATSRPGQGAYEQYF,TGTGCCACCAGCAGGCCGGGACAGGGGGCCTACGAGCAGTACTTC
TRBV7-2,.,TRBJ2-3,TRBD1,CASRRGPNVADTQYF,TGTGCCAGCAGAAGGGGGCCAAACGTGGCAGATACGCAGTATTTT
TRBV6-5,.,TRBJ1-2,TRBD1,CASSPGTGAYGYTF,TGTGCCAGCAGCCCTGGGACAGGCGCCTATGGCTACACCTTC
TRBV7-9,few,TRBJ1-3,.,CASSLASGSGNTIYF,TGTGCCAGCAGCTTAGCATCGGGCTCTGGAAACACCATATATTTT
TRBV6-5,.,TRBJ2-7,TRBD1,CASQGAVGYEQYF,TGTGCTTCACAGGGGGCGGTTGGCTACGAGCAGTACTTC
TRBV28,.,TRBJ1-6,.,CASREQGPLNSPLHF,TGTGCCAGCAGGGAACAGGGTCCGCTGAATTCACCCCTCCACTTT
TRBV9,.,TRBJ2-3,.,CASSADGGNTDTQYF,TGTGCCAGCAGCGCTGATGGAGGAAACACAGATACGCAGTATTTT
TRBV14,.,TRBJ2-7,.,CASSDRWASEQYF,TGTGCCAGCAGCGACCGCTGGGCCTCCGAGCAGTACTTC
TRBV7-9,.,TRBJ1-1,.,CASSRKGVGGSEAFF,TGTGCCAGCAGCAGAAAGGGGGTTGGAGGCTCTGAAGCTTTCTTT
TRBV7-3,.,TRBJ1-2,.,CASSLNSETYGYTF,TGTGCCAGCAGCTTAAATTCAGAAACCTATGGCTACACCTTC
TRBV4-1,.,TRBJ1-5,.,CASSQVRGVSNQPQHF,TGCGCCAGCAGCCAAGTCCGGGGGGTCAGCAATCAGCCCCAGCATTTT
TRBV5-1,once,TRBJ1-4,.,CASSSARTTNEKLFF,TGCGCCAGCAGCTCCGCCAGGACAACTAATGAAAAACTGTTTTTT
TRBV5-1,.,TRBJ1-3,TRBD1,CASSLDRGGNTIYF,TGCGCCAGCAGCCTTGACAGGGGTGGAAACACCATATATTTT
TRBV5-6,once,TRBJ1-6,.,CASSLTAQGPDSPLHF,TGTGCCAGCAGCTTGACGGCGCAGGGCCCGGATTCACCCCTCCACTTT
TRBV27,.,TRBJ2-7,.,CASSFGRGYEQYF,TGTGCCAGCAGTTTTGGTCGGGGATACGAGCAGTACTTC
TRBV5-1,.,TRBJ2-7,TRBD2,CASGKLAGYYEQYF,TGCGCCAGCGGAAAACTAGCGGGGTACTACGAGCAGTACTTC
TRBV14,.,TRBJ1-3,TRBD1,CASSPRTGYGNTIYF,TGTGCCAGCAGCCCCAGGACAGGATATGGAAACACCATATATTTT
TRBV29-1,.,TRBJ1-3,.,CSVVRGSGNTIYF,TGCAGCGTAGTCAGGGGTTCTGGAAACACCATATATTTT
TRBV9,.,TRBJ1-4,.,CASSPQGGQLEKLFF,TGTGCCAGCAGCCCCCAGGGAGGGCAACTCGAAAAACTGTTTTTT
TRBV27,.,TRBJ1-6,.,CASSSGINSPLHF,TGTGCCAGCAGTTCAGGGATTAATTCACCCCTCCACTTT
TRBV19,.,TRBJ1-1,TRBD1,CASSIAGGNTEAFF,TGTGCCAGTAGTATCGCAGGGGGCAACACTGAAGCTTTCTTT
TRBV9,.,TRBJ2-1,.,CASSVGGGYYNEQFF,TGTGCCAGCAGCGTAGGTGGGGGGTACTACAATGAGCAGTTCTTC
TRBV5-4,once,TRBJ1-2,.,CASSYEQFYTF,TGTGCCAGCAGCTACGAACAGTTCTACACCTTC
TRBV28,.,TRBJ1-2,.,CASSLSGGYYGYTF,TGTGCCAGCAGTTTATCCGGGGGTTACTATGGCTACACCTTC
TRBV6-5,.,TRBJ1-6,TRBD1,CASSYRGTGGSPLHF,TGTGCCAGCAGTTACAGAGGGACAGGGGGTTCACCCCTCCACTTT
TRBV25-1,.,TRBJ1-5,.,CASSEYGGDQPQHF,TGTGCCAGCAGTGAATATGGAGGTGATCAGCCCCAGCATTTT
TRBV7-9,.,TRBJ2-1,.,CASSLERPNNEQFF,TGTGCCAGCAGCTTAGAGCGGCCGAACAATGAGCAGTTCTTC
TRBV6-5,few,TRBJ1-1,.,CASSYRNTEAFF,TGTGCCAGCAGTTACCGGAACACTGAAGCTTTCTTT
TRBV7-9,.,TRBJ2-3,TRBD1,CASSLVGQGADTQYF,TGTGCCAGCAGCTTAGTGGGACAGGGCGCAGATACGCAGTATTTT
TRBV7-9,few,TRBJ1-1,.,CASSRGRVTEAFF,TGTGCCAGCAGCAGGGGCAGGGTTACTGAAGCTTTCTTT
TRBV27,.,TRBJ2-5,TRBD2,CASSPTGGGVLQETQYF,TGTGCCAGCAGTCCCACGGGGGGGGGCGTTCTCCAAGAGACCCAGTACTTC
TRBV19,.,TRBJ1-5,.,CASSRQYQPQHF,TGTGCCAGTAGTAGACAGTATCAGCCCCAGCATTTT
TRBV2,.,TRBJ2-5,TRBD2,CASSEMRGKGETQYF,TGTGCCAGCAGTGAGATGCGGGGGAAGGGGGAGACCCAGTACTTC
TRBV7-8,.,TRBJ1-5,.,CASSPAVGSQPQHF,TGTGCCAGCAGCCCCGCGGTAGGGAGTCAGCCCCAGCATTTT
TRBV7-9,.,TRBJ1-1,.,CASSPKQGMNTEAFF,TGTGCCAGCAGCCCTAAACAGGGTATGAACACTGAAGCTTTCTTT
TRBV5-6,.,TRBJ1-2,.,CASSSFTGSLGYGGYTF,TGTGCCAGCAGCTCATTCACAGGGTCTTTGGGTTATGGAGGCTACACCTTC
TRBV7-6,.,TRBJ2-5,TRBD2,CASSPGTSGGVETQYF,TGTGCCAGCAGCCCCGGGACTAGCGGGGGGGTAGAGACCCAGTACTTC
TRBV6-5,few,TRBJ2-7,.,CASSPGFYEQYF,TGTGCCAGCAGTCCGGGATTCTACGAGCAGTACTTC
TRBV9,.,TRBJ1-1,.,CASSVGGLVTEAFF,TGTGCCAGCAGTGTGGGGGGGTTGGTCACTGAAGCTTTCTTT